This entry features one T cell receptor beta chain sequence. Its antigen remains unidentified. A junction boundary mismatches the germline segment, possibly from a read error. Amplification used 60 Vbeta primers and 13 Jbeta primers. The data were produced by immunoSEQ multiplex PCR, yet TCRdb's version contains in-frame clones alone and is incomplete. The table includes 85,000 to 90,000 clones, 65% to 80% detected once. This sample was included in a study of cytomegalovirus exposure and HLA in healthy donors. Study-level findings and limits: There were three CMV-associated chains whose specificity for CMV antigens was confirmed in vitro. Later analysis associated a missense DCLRE1C variant with TCR beta V- and J-gene trimming. Earlier findings revealed that most TCR beta V segments proved productive either about 90% or about 30% of the time.

Germline CDR1 is SEHNR and CDR2 is FQNEAQ (reference sequence). This CDR3 region has 16 residues. Each donor's status was that of a healthy bone marrow donor. Sequencing was done on a sample of PBMCs. The source of this sequence is a man younger than 40 in good health and CMV-seropositive. The J gene is TRBJ1-2, the V gene TRBV7-9; D possibly corresponds to TRBD1 (6 bases). CDR3 region: CSSSLGTTGRNYGYTF. CDR3 bases: TGTTCCAGCAGCTTAGGGACAACAGGGAGAAACTATGGCTACACCTTC.